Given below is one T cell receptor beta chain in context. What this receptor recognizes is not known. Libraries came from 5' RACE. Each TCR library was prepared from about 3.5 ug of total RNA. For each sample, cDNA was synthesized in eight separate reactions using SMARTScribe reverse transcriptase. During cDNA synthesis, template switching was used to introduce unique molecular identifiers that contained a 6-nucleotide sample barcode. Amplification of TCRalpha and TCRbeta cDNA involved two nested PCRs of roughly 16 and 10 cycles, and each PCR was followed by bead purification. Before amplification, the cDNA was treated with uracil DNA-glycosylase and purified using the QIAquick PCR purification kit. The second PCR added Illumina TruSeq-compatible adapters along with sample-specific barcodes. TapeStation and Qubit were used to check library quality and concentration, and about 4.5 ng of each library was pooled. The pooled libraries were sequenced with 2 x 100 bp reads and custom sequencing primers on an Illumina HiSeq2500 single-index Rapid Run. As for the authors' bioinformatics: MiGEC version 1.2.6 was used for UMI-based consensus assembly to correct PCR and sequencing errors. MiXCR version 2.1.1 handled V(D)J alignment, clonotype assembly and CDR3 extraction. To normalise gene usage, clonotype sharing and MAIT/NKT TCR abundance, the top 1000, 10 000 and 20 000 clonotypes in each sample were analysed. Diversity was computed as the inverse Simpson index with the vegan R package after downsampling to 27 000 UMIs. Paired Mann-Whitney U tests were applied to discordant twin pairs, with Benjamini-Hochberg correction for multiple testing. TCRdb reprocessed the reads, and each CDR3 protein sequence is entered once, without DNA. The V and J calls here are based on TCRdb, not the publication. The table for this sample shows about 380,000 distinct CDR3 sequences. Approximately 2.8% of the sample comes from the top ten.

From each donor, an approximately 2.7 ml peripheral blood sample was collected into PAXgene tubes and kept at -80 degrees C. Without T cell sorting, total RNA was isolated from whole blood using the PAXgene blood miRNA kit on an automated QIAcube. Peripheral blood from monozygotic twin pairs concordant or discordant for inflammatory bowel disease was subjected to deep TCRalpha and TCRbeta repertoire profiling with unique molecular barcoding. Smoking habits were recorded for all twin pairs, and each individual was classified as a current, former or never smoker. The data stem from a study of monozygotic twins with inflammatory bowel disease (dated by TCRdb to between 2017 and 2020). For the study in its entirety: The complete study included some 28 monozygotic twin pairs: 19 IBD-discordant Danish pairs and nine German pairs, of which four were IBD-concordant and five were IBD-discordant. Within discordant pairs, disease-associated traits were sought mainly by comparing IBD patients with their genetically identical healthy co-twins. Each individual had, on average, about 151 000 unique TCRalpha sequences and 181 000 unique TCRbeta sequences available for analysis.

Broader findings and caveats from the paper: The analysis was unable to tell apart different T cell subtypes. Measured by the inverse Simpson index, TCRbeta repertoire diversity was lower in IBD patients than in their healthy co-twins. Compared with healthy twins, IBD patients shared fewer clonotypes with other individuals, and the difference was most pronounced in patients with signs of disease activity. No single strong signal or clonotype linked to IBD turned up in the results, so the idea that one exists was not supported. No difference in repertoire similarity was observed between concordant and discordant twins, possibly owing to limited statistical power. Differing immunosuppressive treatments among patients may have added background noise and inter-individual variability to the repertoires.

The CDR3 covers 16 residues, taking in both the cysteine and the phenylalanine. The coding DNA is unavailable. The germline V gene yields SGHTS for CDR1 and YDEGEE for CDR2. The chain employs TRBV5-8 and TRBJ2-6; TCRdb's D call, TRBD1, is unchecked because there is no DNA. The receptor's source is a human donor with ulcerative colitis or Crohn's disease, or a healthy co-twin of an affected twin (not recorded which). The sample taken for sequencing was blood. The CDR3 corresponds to CASSSGTYSGANVLTF.